The rows below give T cell receptor beta chains drawn from one sample of a study of early T cells in non-severe SARS-CoV-2 infection. Each CDR3 protein gets one entry after TCRdb re-called the 5' RACE reads with MiXCR. The sample records roughly 50,000 distinct CDR3 sequences, about 7.7% being singletons. The material was whole blood, obtained at baseline. These receptors were collected from an adult who was a healthcare worker with PCR-confirmed SARS-CoV-2 infection or an uninfected control (not recorded which). The CDR3 runs from the conserved cysteine through the conserved F or W. The D gene is left open where the match is weak. Not all rows give a size; the values are once, few, many and, for expanded clones, a class.

V gene	J gene	clone size	D gene	CDR3 DNA	CDR3 protein
TRBV5-1	TRBJ1-4	few	-	TGCGCCAGCAGCCCGGACACGCTTAATGAAAAACTGTTTTTT	CASSPDTLNEKLFF
TRBV4-1	TRBJ1-1	-	-	TGCGCCAGCAGCCACGCAGGTTACACTGAAGCTTTCTTT	CASSHAGYTEAFF
TRBV7-2	TRBJ1-3	many	-	TGTGCCAGCAGCTTGGCCCCCACCTCTGGAAACACCATATATTTT	CASSLAPTSGNTIYF
TRBV7-6	TRBJ1-2	many	TRBD1	TGTGCCAGCAGTTATGGGACAGGGGATGGCTATGGCTACACCTTC	CASSYGTGDGYGYTF
TRBV5-4	TRBJ2-7	many	TRBD1	TGTGCCAGCAGCTTGGATTTTTCGGACAGGGTGAAAGAGCAGTACTTC	CASSLDFSDRVKEQYF
TRBV6-5	TRBJ2-7	few	-	TGTGCCAACATTTACGAGCAGTACTTC	CANIYEQYF
TRBV30	TRBJ2-2	medium-sized	TRBD1	TGTGCCTGGAGTGTACGGGACAGGGACACCGGGGAGCTGTTTTTT	CAWSVRDRDTGELFF
TRBV20-1	TRBJ2-1	-	-	TGCAGTGCTAGATCCCGGACAGTATACAATGAGCAGTTCTTC	CSARSRTVYNEQFF
TRBV29-1	TRBJ1-2	many	-	TGCAGCGTTGTGGACGGTATTAACTATGGCTACACCTTC	CSVVDGINYGYTF
TRBV10-3	TRBJ2-3	many	-	TGTGCCATCAGAACGATAATGGCAGATACGCAGTATTTT	CAIRTIMADTQYF
TRBV7-8	TRBJ2-1	-	-	TGTGCCAGCAGCTTTGGGGGAGGAAGATACAATGAGCAGTTCTTC	CASSFGGGRYNEQFF
TRBV4-2	TRBJ2-7	many	-	TGTGCCAGCAGCCAAGAAGTTCCCTTAAACTCCTACGAGCAGTACTTC	CASSQEVPLNSYEQYF
TRBV6-1	TRBJ2-3	few	TRBD2	TGTGCCAGCAGTGAAGCGGGGGGGGAGCCAGATACGCAGTATTTT	CASSEAGGEPDTQYF
TRBV21-1	TRBJ2-4	few	-	TGTGCCAGCACCAGCGGCAACAGGGCGGCAAACATTCAGTACTTC	CASTSGNRAANIQYF
TRBV7-2	TRBJ1-5	many	-	TGTGCCAGCCACCCGCCTAGGGGAAATACACAGCCCCAGCATTTT	CASHPPRGNTQPQHF
TRBV9	TRBJ1-2	many	-	TGTGCCAGCAGCCTTACAGAGGGAACTCTCTATGGCTACACCTTC	CASSLTEGTLYGYTF
TRBV28	TRBJ2-5	-	-	TGTGCCAGCTCATCGACCATAAACGAAGAGACCCAGTACTTC	CASSSTINEETQYF
TRBV20-1	TRBJ2-1	many	TRBD2	TGCAGTGCTCAAATAGCGGGATTCCGCAATGAGCAGTTCTTC	CSAQIAGFRNEQFF
TRBV2	TRBJ2-5	-	TRBD2	TGTGCCAGCATGATGAGCGGGGGACCACAAGAGACCCAGTACTTC	CASMMSGGPQETQYF
TRBV11-2	TRBJ1-1	few	-	TGTGCCAGCGGAACGAACACTGAAGCTTTCTTT	CASGTNTEAFF
TRBV6-2/TRBV6-3	TRBJ2-1	few	TRBD2	TGTGCCAGCAGGGTAATGGGACTAGCGGATATTCACAATGAGCAGTTCTTC	CASRVMGLADIHNEQFF
TRBV7-8	TRBJ2-7	few	TRBD2	TGTGCCAGCAGCTTGTCAGCGGGGGCGGCCTACGAGCAGTACTTC	CASSLSAGAAYEQYF
TRBV3-1	TRBJ2-1	few	TRBD2	TGTGCCAGCAGCCATATATCTAGCGGGGACAATGAGCAGTTCTTC	CASSHISSGDNEQFF
TRBV3-1	TRBJ2-7	many	TRBD2	TGTGCCAGCAGCGGGGGACTAGCGGGATTCTACGAGCAGTACTTC	CASSGGLAGFYEQYF
TRBV5-4	TRBJ2-7	few	TRBD1	TGTGCCAGCAGCTGGATAACAGGGGACGAGCAGTACTTC	CASSWITGDEQYF
TRBV20-1	TRBJ2-5	few	-	TGCAGTGCTAGGGGACCTCGGCAGAAAGAGACCCAGTACTTC	CSARGPRQKETQYF
TRBV5-1	TRBJ1-5	few	-	TGCGCCAGCAGCTTGGATCCGGAACAGCCCCAGCATTTT	CASSLDPEQPQHF
TRBV7-9	TRBJ2-5	few	-	TGTGCCAGCAGTTATCAAGAGACCCAGTACTTC	CASSYQETQYF
TRBV28	TRBJ2-3	few	-	TGTGCCAGCACTAGCACAGATACGCAGTATTTT	CASTSTDTQYF
TRBV28	TRBJ1-6	many	-	TGTGCCAGCAGTTTAGCAAGGGGAGGGAATTCACCCCTCCACTTT	CASSLARGGNSPLHF
TRBV11-2	TRBJ2-3	-	TRBD2	TGTGCCAGCAGCCCGGATGGCGGGAGGACTAATACGCAGTATTTT	CASSPDGGRTNTQYF
TRBV24-1	TRBJ2-3	many	TRBD2	TGTGCCACCAGTGATCGGGGACTAGCGGGAGGGCCTCCTGATACGCAGTATTTT	CATSDRGLAGGPPDTQYF
TRBV5-1	TRBJ1-1	few	-	TGCGCCAGCAACCGGGGGAGTTCGGACACTGAAGCTTTCTTT	CASNRGSSDTEAFF
TRBV4-3	TRBJ1-4	few	-	TGCGCCAGCAGCCCATCTGGAGGCCTCGGAGAAAAACTGTTTTTT	CASSPSGGLGEKLFF
TRBV7-9	TRBJ1-4	many	-	TGTGCCAGCAGCTTATCATGGGACCTTAATGAAAAACTGTTTTTT	CASSLSWDLNEKLFF
TRBV18	TRBJ2-5	-	-	TGTGCCAGCTCACCAGGGCGGACAGCGGCCCAGTACTTC	CASSPGRTAAQYF
TRBV24-1	TRBJ2-1	few	TRBD1	TGTGCCACCAGTGCCCATGGGGACGGGATCAGGGGGTATAATGAGCAGTTCTTC	CATSAHGDGIRGYNEQFF
TRBV6-5	TRBJ2-7	-	TRBD2	TGTGCCAGCAGTCCTAGCGGGACCGGCGAGCAGTACTTC	CASSPSGTGEQYF
TRBV25-1	TRBJ1-1	few	-	TGTGCCAGCCTGGGGGGGACTGAAGCTTTCTTT	CASLGGTEAFF
TRBV12-3/TRBV12-4	TRBJ2-7	many	-	TGTGCCAGCAGAAGAACTACAGGGACCTACGAGCAGTACTTC	CASRRTTGTYEQYF
TRBV7-2	TRBJ1-3	few	-	TGTGCCAGCAGCTTAGCCTTGGGCGGAAGCTCTGGAAACACCATATATTTT	CASSLALGGSSGNTIYF
TRBV5-1	TRBJ2-5	-	-	TGCGCCAGCGCGGTAGGGGAAGAGACCCAGTACTTC	CASAVGEETQYF
TRBV20-1	TRBJ2-1	few	TRBD2	TGCAGTGCTAGAGGCAGTCCTAGCGGGAGGAGGTATGAGCAGTTCTTC	CSARGSPSGRRYEQFF
TRBV5-1	TRBJ2-1	few	-	TGCGCCAGCGCTTCCGGGACGACCAACAATGAGCAGTTCTTC	CASASGTTNNEQFF
TRBV28	TRBJ2-2	-	TRBD2	TGTGCCAGCAGTCTGGCGGGAGGGCAGGTCGGGGAGCTGTTTTTT	CASSLAGGQVGELFF
TRBV12-3/TRBV12-4	TRBJ2-7	-	TRBD1	TGTGCCAGCAGTTCTCGGGACAGGGTAGGGTACGAGCAGTACTTC	CASSSRDRVGYEQYF
TRBV7-9	TRBJ2-1	medium-sized	-	TGTGCCAGCAGCCCTAGGACTGGTAACAATGAGCAGTTCTTC	CASSPRTGNNEQFF
TRBV10-3	TRBJ2-6	-	-	TGTGCCATCAGGGAGGCGGGAAGGAGCTCTGGGGCCAACGTCCTGACTTTC	CAIREAGRSSGANVLTF
TRBV5-5	TRBJ2-3	-	TRBD2	TGTGCCAGCAGCGGCAGGACTAGTTCGTTCACAGATACGCAGTATTTT	CASSGRTSSFTDTQYF
TRBV20-1	TRBJ1-4	-	-	TGCAGTGCTACGGGGGTGACTAATGAAAAACTGTTTTTT	CSATGVTNEKLFF
TRBV28	TRBJ2-7	many	TRBD2	TGTGCCAGCAGTTTATCGGAAGCGGGGGGCTCCTACGAGCAGTACTTC	CASSLSEAGGSYEQYF
TRBV4-3	TRBJ2-7	many	TRBD2	TGCGCCAGCAGCCAAGATGGGACTAGCGGGAGTTACGAGCAGTACTTC	CASSQDGTSGSYEQYF
TRBV7-8	TRBJ2-7	few	-	TGTGCCAGCAGCTTAAATCAGCCGGGGTCAAACGAGCAGTACTTC	CASSLNQPGSNEQYF
TRBV3-1	TRBJ2-7	few	-	TGTGCCAGCAGCCAAGTCGACAGCTTGGGAGAGCAGTACTTC	CASSQVDSLGEQYF
TRBV9	TRBJ2-7	many	TRBD1	TGTGCCAGCAGCCCACGGGGACAGGGCCCCGAGCAGTACTTC	CASSPRGQGPEQYF
TRBV14	TRBJ2-7	few	-	TGTGCCAGCAGCCAAGATTTGGTCAGTCCTACGCAGCAGTACTTC	CASSQDLVSPTQQYF
TRBV6-5	TRBJ2-7	few	-	TGTGCCAGCAGTCCCCCAGGCCGGACCTACGAGCAGTACTTC	CASSPPGRTYEQYF
TRBV28	TRBJ2-6	many	-	TGTGCCAGCAGCCTGACAAGGTCCACCGGGGCCAACGTCCTGACTTTC	CASSLTRSTGANVLTF
TRBV5-1	TRBJ2-3	few	TRBD1	TGCGCCAGCAGCCGGCAGGGGGCCCCAGATACGCAGTATTTT	CASSRQGAPDTQYF